Below are 20 T cell receptor beta chains sequenced from a single sample in a study of identical twins. MiXCR was run by TCRdb on the 5' RACE reads, yielding one entry per CDR3 protein. Among roughly 240,000 distinct CDR3 sequences listed, 6% to 8% were seen once. This same sample was also part of a study on yellow fever vaccine responses in identical twins.

What was sequenced was CD8+ T cells sorted from blood. These receptors all stem from a woman aged 18 to 35 in good health.

This clonotype was observed a handful of times. The chain carries TRBV3-1 and TRBJ2-7; 9 bases line up with TRBD1. The germline gives CDR1 LGHDT, CDR2 YNNKEL (reference sequence). The CDR3 has 14 amino acids. V shed 1 base and J 5 bases; nucleotides not matched to a gene: 3. CDR3 DNA: TGTGCCAGCAGCCAAGGGGACAGGGTACACGAGCAGTACTTC. Its translation: CASSQGDRVHEQYF.

This clonotype was seen a few times. The chain links TRBV4-1 to TRBJ1-1; D not resolved. The germline CDR1 and CDR2 sequences are MGHRA and YSYEKL. Trimming took off 7 bases at V and 4 bases at J, with 19 bases between the two ends. The CDR3 totals 15 residues. CDR3 residues: CASTHFFRETTEAFF. The CDR3 DNA is TGCGCCAGCACCCACTTTTTCCGGGAAACCACTGAAGCTTTCTTT.

The rearrangement joins TRBV29-1 to TRBJ2-7, with D possibly matching TRBD2 (6 bases). This CDR3 is 13 amino acids long. V was clipped by 5 bases and J by 7 bases, with 18 bases between them. Germline CDR1 and CDR2: SQVTM and ANQGSEA. The CDR3 protein is CSVNPDGGTEQYF. CDR3 sequence (DNA): TGCAGCGTTAACCCGGATGGCGGGACGGAGCAGTACTTC.

This clonotype was recorded a few times. The rearrangement joins TRBV28 to TRBJ2-7, with 8 bases that match TRBD1. This CDR3 has 14 amino acids. V trimming: 6 bases; J trimming: 5 bases; junction bases outside the gene matches: 9. Germline V gene lookup returns CDR1 MDHEN and CDR2 SYDVKM. The CDR3 coding sequence is TGTGCCAGCAGAACTTCCGGGACAGGCGACGAGCAGTACTTC. Residues: CASRTSGTGDEQYF.

CDR3 nucleotide sequence: TGTGCCACCAGTGATTTGCAAAGCCCGAACACCGGGGAGCTGTTTTTT. Protein sequence: CATSDLQSPNTGELFF. V usage is TRBV24-1 and J usage is TRBJ2-2; D is unclear. V was shortened by 0 bases and J by 0 bases, with 7 bases between the two germline ends. Germline V gene lookup returns CDR1 KGHDR and CDR2 SFDVKD. There are 16 residues in the CDR3.

The chain recombines TRBV10-2 with TRBJ2-1; 9 nucleotides agree with TRBD1. This CDR3 contains 14 residues. The V gene end was trimmed by 10 bases and the J gene end by 2 bases; junction bases not matched to a gene: 6. Looked up from germline, CDR1 is WSHSY and CDR2 is SAAADI. The DNA for the CDR3 is TGCGCCACCACCGGGACAGGGCCCTACAATGAGCAGTTCTTC. Protein product: CATTGTGPYNEQFF.

This clonotype was observed at least ten times. The genes are TRBV20-1 and TRBJ1-5; TRBD1 matches at 8 bases. V lost 5 bases and J lost 6; bases outside the gene matches: 3. The CDR3 length is 12 residues. Germline CDR1 and CDR2: DFQATT and SNEGSKA (reference sequence). CDR3 loop: CSAAGGTQPQHF. DNA for the CDR3: TGCAGTGCTGCAGGGGGCACTCAGCCCCAGCATTTT.

This clonotype came up many times. The chain recombines TRBV5-1 with TRBJ2-3; D uncertain. The CDR3 extends over 14 amino acids. The germline gives CDR1 SGHRS, CDR2 YFSETQ. Trimming took 0 bases from V and 2 from J, leaving 7 bases between them. The CDR3 nucleotides are TGCGCCAGCAGCTTGGTAGATTTCACAGATACGCAGTATTTT. Translated: CASSLVDFTDTQYF.

This clonotype was detected many times. The chain is built from TRBV9 and TRBJ2-3; D call uncertain. The V gene's germline CDR1 is SGDLS and CDR2 YYNGEE. The V end lost 1 base, the J end lost 12 bases, and 9 bases lay between the germline ends. The CDR3 is made up of 11 amino acids. The CDR3 DNA follows: TGTGCCAGCAGCGTACCCCCGCATCAGTATTTT. Translated: CASSVPPHQYF.

In its sample, this clonotype was seen many times. The chain combines TRBV20-1 with TRBJ2-2, with 11 bases identical to TRBD2. Unmatched junction bases numbered 4, after V lost 1 base and J lost 3 bases. This CDR3 contains 16 residues. Germline loops: CDR1 DFQATT, CDR2 SNEGSKA (reference sequence). The CDR3 reads CSARVPTSGDTGELFF. The CDR3 DNA follows: TGCAGTGCTAGAGTCCCGACTAGCGGGGACACCGGGGAGCTGTTTTTT.

V usage is TRBV7-8 and J usage is TRBJ2-7; 14 nucleotides align to TRBD2. Per germline, CDR1 SGHVS and CDR2 FQNEAQ. This CDR3 contains 19 residues. After removal of 5 bases from V and 3 bases from J, the junction contained 15 bases not matched to a gene. The CDR3 region is CASSGPSGLAGERGYEQYF. The CDR3 DNA sequence: TGTGCCAGCAGCGGGCCCTCGGGACTAGCGGGAGAGAGAGGCTACGAGCAGTACTTC.

This clonotype was observed at least ten times. This chain links TRBV2 with TRBJ2-1; TRBD2 matches 13 bases. The trim removed 5 bases at V and 13 bases at J, leaving 14 bases unmatched. The CDR3 is 16 residues long. The germline gives CDR1 SNHLY, CDR2 FYNNEI. CDR3 amino acids: CASSSPGLTSGGSQFF. DNA for the CDR3: TGTGCCAGCAGTTCCCCAGGGCTGACTAGCGGGGGGTCTCAGTTCTTC.

The gene calls are TRBV5-5 and TRBJ1-1; D might be TRBD1 (6 bases). This CDR3 contains 13 residues. Germline lookup yields CDR1 SGHKS and CDR2 YYEKEE (reference sequence). Trimming took off 1 base at V and 8 bases at J, with 12 bases between the two ends. CDR3: CASSLPGALEAFF. Here the CDR3 DNA reads TGTGCCAGCAGCTTGCCAGGGGCCTTGGAAGCTTTCTTT.

This chain joins TRBV28 and TRBJ1-1; D might be TRBD1 (5 bases). Trimming cost V 3 bases and J 1 base, with 9 bases left between them. Germline-derived CDR1 and CDR2 are MDHEN and SYDVKM. The CDR3 covers 14 residues. This chain's CDR3 is CASSFLTENTEAFF. CDR3 DNA sequence: TGTGCCAGCAGTTTTTTGACAGAGAACACTGAAGCTTTCTTT. Variable domain in full (rest from reference TRBV28 and TRBJ1-1): DVKVTQSSRYLVKRTGEKVFLECVQDMDHENMFWYRQDPGLGLRLIYFSYDVKMKEKGDIPEGYSVSREKKERFSLILESASTNQTSMYLCASSFLTENTEAFFGQGTRLTVV.

This clonotype was counted many times. V usage is TRBV5-1 and J usage is TRBJ1-3; D gene ambiguous. Germline CDR1 is SGHRS and CDR2 is YFSETQ. V was cut by 3 bases and J by 7 bases, with 11 bases left in between. The CDR3 consists of 13 residues. CDR3 loop: CASSSDRHNTIYF. The CDR3 DNA reads TGCGCCAGCAGCTCAGACCGGCACAACACCATATATTTT.

The sample holds a few counts of this clonotype. The CDR3 here is CASRLFGTGRSGANVLTF. DNA of the CDR3: TGCGCCAGCAGATTGTTTGGGACAGGGCGCTCTGGGGCCAACGTCCTGACTTTC. V usage is TRBV5-1 and J usage is TRBJ2-6; 9 bases map to TRBD1. CDR3 size: 18 residues. V shed 5 bases, J shed 0 bases, and the junction held 9 bases outside the gene matches. Germline values: CDR1 SGHRS, CDR2 YFSETQ.

This clonotype has more than one count but fewer than ten. The V call is TRBV7-6, the J call TRBJ2-5; D is possibly TRBD2 (5 bases). Germline V gives CDR1 SGHVS, CDR2 FNYEAQ. This CDR3 contains 14 residues. The germline V and J ends were trimmed by 1 base and 5 bases, with 11 bases remaining between them. In nucleotides, the CDR3 is TGTGCCAGCAGCTTAGATACGGGGTCGGAGACCCAGTACTTC. It yields the protein CASSLDTGSETQYF.

The chain recombines TRBV18 with TRBJ2-2, with 7 bases identical to TRBD2. Per germline, CDR1 KGHSH and CDR2 LQKENI. CDR3 size: 17 residues. J lost 1 base, V lost 0 bases, and 5 bases had no gene match. CDR3: CASSPPVLALNTGELFF. In nucleotides, the CDR3 is TGTGCCAGCTCACCACCAGTACTAGCGTTGAACACCGGGGAGCTGTTTTTT.

The chain is built from TRBV6-2 or TRBV6-3 and TRBJ2-1; 7 bases line up with TRBD2. J was trimmed by 0 bases and V by 0 bases; bases with no gene match: 14. The germline CDR1 and CDR2 sequences are MNHEY and SVGEGT. The CDR3 runs to 20 residues. CDR3 DNA sequence: TGTGCCAGCAGTTACTCGATTAGTGGGGGACTATCAAGCTCCTACAATGAGCAGTTCTTC. This encodes CASSYSISGGLSSSYNEQFF.

This clonotype was found a few times. This sequence joins TRBV29-1 and TRBJ2-3; D is unresolved. Between the trimmed V and J ends, which lost 3 bases and 0 bases, there was a span of 10 bases. Germline CDR1 reads SQVTM; CDR2 reads ANQGSEA. This CDR3 has 14 amino acids. CDR3 nucleotide sequence: TGCAGCGTTGACAATGGGGTTAGCACAGATACGCAGTATTTT. Amino acids: CSVDNGVSTDTQYF.